This entry concerns a single T cell receptor (beta chain). This entry belongs to a study of shared clonotypes between healthy human individuals. The CDR3 extends over 14 amino acids. Germline V lookup: CDR1 SEHNR, CDR2 FQNEAQ (reference sequence). Between the trimmed V and J ends, which lost 1 base and 4 bases, there was a span of 10 bases. TCRdb keeps only in-frame clones here, not all; method: immunoSEQ multiplex PCR. The sample gives about 1 million clones, about 75% of which show up once; about 1.5% is in the top ten. This chain connects TRBV7-9 to TRBJ1-2; D gene unclear. Input material: memory CD4+ T cells sorted from blood. As for subset: CD45RA-negative fraction. The receptor was derived from a man aged 18 to 30 in good health. The CDR3 spells CASSLGPVRYGYTF. The DNA of the CDR3 is TGTGCCAGCAGCTTAGGCCCGGTCCGCTATGGCTACACCTTC.